A single sample gave rise to the 20 T cell receptor beta chains below, sequenced in a study of CD8+ T cells in alopecia areata. Sequencing relied on a cDNA template that was reverse transcribed from extracted RNA. Assay used: immunoSEQ multiplex PCR; TCRdb lists only in-frame clones, some missing. The sample has 200,000 or so clones; around two fifths are singletons. Treatment specified: oral pan-JAK inhibitor, 5-10 mg twice daily. Source: CD4+ T cells sorted from blood, taken between weeks 30 and 35, from a patient treated with tofacitinib. The source of these receptors is a human donor with alopecia areata.

The V call is TRBV6-6, the J call TRBJ1-1; no clear D. The CDR3 contains 14 residues. Trimming shortened V by 0 bases and J by 4 bases, and 9 bases separated the two germline ends. In germline, CDR1 is MNHNY, CDR2 SVGAGI (reference sequence). The CDR3 loop reads CASSYSKGGTEAFF. For the CDR3, the DNA is TGTGCCAGCAGTTACTCGAAGGGTGGCACTGAAGCTTTCTTT.

The chain combines TRBV4-2 with TRBJ1-3; D ambiguous. Deletions cut 1 base from V and 0 bases from J, with 7 bases between. Germline V gene lookup returns CDR1 LGHNA and CDR2 YNFKEQ. The CDR3 is 15 residues long. The CDR3 DNA follows: TGTGCCAGCAGCCAAGGGCTGGGCTCTGGAAACACCATATATTTT. Residues: CASSQGLGSGNTIYF.

This clone turned up a few times. The chain couples TRBV10-3 to TRBJ2-3; D call uncertain. CDR1 ENHRY and CDR2 SYGVKD come from the germline V gene. Trimming cost V 6 bases and J 0 bases, with 4 bases left between them. The CDR3 has 12 amino acids. CDR3 sequence: CAISPSTDTQYF. The CDR3 DNA reads as TGTGCCATCAGCCCTAGCACAGATACGCAGTATTTT.

This clone was observed a handful of times. This chain uses TRBV7-9 with TRBJ2-7; D might be TRBD1 or TRBD2, each matching 6 bases. The germline CDR1 and CDR2 sequences are SEHNR and FQNEAQ (reference sequence). Trimming pared 5 bases from V and 5 bases from J, leaving 19 bases between. The CDR3 spans 15 residues. CDR3 residues: CASSVIRGVSDEQYF. In DNA, the CDR3 is TGTGCCAGCAGCGTGATTAGGGGGGTAAGCGACGAGCAGTACTTC.

The chain combines TRBV30 with TRBJ2-5, with D possibly called TRBD1 or TRBD2 (5 bases each). Germline V gene sequence: CDR1 GTSNPN, CDR2 SVGIG (reference sequence). V shed 5 bases and J shed 4 bases, with 11 bases lying between them. The CDR3 contains 12 residues. Here the CDR3 reads CAWGGGGETQYF. CDR3 nucleotides: TGTGCCTGGGGGGGTGGAGGAGAGACCCAGTACTTC.

The chain employs TRBV5-1 and TRBJ2-3; perhaps TRBD1 as D (6 bases). The CDR3 sequence is 15 residues long. Trimming shortened V by 4 bases and J by 0 bases, and 12 bases separated the two germline ends. Germline V gives CDR1 SGHRS, CDR2 YFSETQ. CDR3 sequence reads: CASSPQDRSTDTQYF. The CDR3 DNA follows: TGCGCCAGCAGCCCGCAAGACAGGAGCACAGATACGCAGTATTTT.

About this clone itself: The sample holds other DNA sequences that translate to the same CDR3. V is TRBV30 and J is TRBJ1-1; D possibly corresponds to TRBD1 (5 bases). The V end lost 4 bases, the J end lost 1 base, and 7 bases lay between the germline ends. The germline V gene has CDR1 GTSNPN and CDR2 SVGIG (reference sequence). The CDR3 covers 12 residues. CDR3: CAWTRGNTEAFF. The CDR3 DNA reads TGTGCCTGGACTAGGGGGAACACTGAAGCTTTCTTT.

This clone has a handful of counts. V gene TRBV11-2 combines with J gene TRBJ2-2, with TRBD1 identical over 7 bases. The CDR3 contains 14 residues. The V segment lost 1 base and the J segment 4 bases; nucleotides outside the gene matches: 0. The germline V gene encodes CDR1 SGHAT and CDR2 FQNNGV. In DNA, the CDR3 is TGTGCCAGCAGCTTAGCAGGGGGCACCGGGGAGCTGTTTTTT. Translation gives CASSLAGGTGELFF.

The rearrangement uses TRBV9 and TRBJ2-1; D may be TRBD1 or TRBD2 (6 bases each). The CDR3 is 17 residues long. Per the germline V gene, CDR1 is SGDLS and CDR2 is YYNGEE. Trimming shortened V by 0 bases and J by 9 bases, and 22 bases separated the two germline ends. Written as DNA, the CDR3 is TGTGCCAGCAGCGTAGAGGACGGGAGCCTAACCAGGGGTGAGCAGTTCTTC. Its translation is CASSVEDGSLTRGEQFF.

This clone was picked up a small number of times. This sample also contains other DNA sequences that code for the same CDR3. The chain is built from TRBV5-6 and TRBJ2-4, with D perhaps matching TRBD1 (6 bases). The CDR3 has 13 residues. CDR1 and CDR2 (germline): SGHDT, YYEEEE. Trimming took off 0 bases at V and 6 bases at J, with 7 bases between the two ends. For the CDR3, the DNA is TGTGCCAGCAGCTTGGAAGGGGGAAACATTCAGTACTTC. It encodes CASSLEGGNIQYF.

The chain employs TRBV11-2 and TRBJ2-7, with 7 nucleotides matching TRBD1. This CDR3 comprises 16 residues. Looked up from germline, CDR1 is SGHAT and CDR2 is FQNNGV. The J segment lost 4 bases and the V segment lost 8 bases, leaving 17 bases of the junction unmatched. This chain's CDR3 is CASGPLRRTGVYEQYF. In nucleotides, the CDR3 is TGTGCCAGCGGGCCTTTGAGAAGGACAGGAGTTTACGAGCAGTACTTC.

This chain connects TRBV6-5 to TRBJ2-7; unclear D gene. CDR1 is MNHEY and CDR2 is SVGAGI in the germline V gene. Trimming stripped 2 bases from V and 5 bases from J, with 16 bases between. The CDR3 has 15 amino acids. CDR3 nucleotide sequence: TGTGCCAGCAGTTACGACCCCCACGCAGAGAACGAGCAGTACTTC. It is translated as CASSYDPHAENEQYF.

The chain has TRBV6-5 and TRBJ1-1; no clear D. The V end lost 6 bases, the J end lost 4 bases, and 9 bases lay between the germline ends. The CDR3 is made up of 12 amino acids. Germline values: CDR1 MNHEY, CDR2 SVGAGI. CDR3 sequence reads: CASRERSTEAFF. The CDR3 nucleotides are TGTGCCAGCAGGGAGAGAAGCACTGAAGCTTTCTTT.

The gene calls are TRBV5-1 and TRBJ2-7, with 7 bases fitting TRBD1. The CDR3 is 15 residues long. Unmatched junction bases numbered 9, after V lost 4 bases and J lost 2 bases. The V gene's germline CDR1 is SGHRS and CDR2 YFSETQ. The CDR3 DNA sequence: TGCGCCAGCAGCCTTGGGACAGCTCGGGCCTACGAGCAGTACTTC. Amino acids: CASSLGTARAYEQYF.

This clone was seen more than once but under ten times. The chain recombines TRBV10-3 with TRBJ1-5; no definite D call. The CDR3 covers 13 residues. V was shortened by 7 bases and J by 7 bases, with 14 bases between the two germline ends. Per the germline V gene, CDR1 is ENHRY and CDR2 is SYGVKD. The CDR3 coding sequence is TGTGCCATCATGGGATCACCCAACCAGCCCCAGCATTTT. This gives the protein CAIMGSPNQPQHF.

V is TRBV30 and J is TRBJ2-7; 10 nucleotides align to TRBD1. With 3 bases clipped from V and 3 bases from J, the junction kept 5 bases outside the gene matches. The CDR3 spans 14 residues. Germline lookup yields CDR1 GTSNPN and CDR2 SVGIG (reference sequence). The CDR3 DNA follows: TGTGCCTGGAGGGGACAGGGGTCTTACTACGAGCAGTACTTC. Encoded protein: CAWRGQGSYYEQYF.

The chain combines TRBV9 with TRBJ2-3, with 11 bases fitting TRBD2. The length of the CDR3 is 17 residues. Germline V lookup: CDR1 SGDLS, CDR2 YYNGEE. V shed 2 bases and J 7 bases; nucleotides not matched to a gene: 12. This CDR3 is CASSVTTSGGPQNTQYF. The DNA for the CDR3 is TGTGCCAGCAGCGTCACTACTAGCGGGGGTCCCCAGAATACGCAGTATTTT.

The rearrangement uses TRBV6-5 and TRBJ1-4, with 7 positions matching TRBD1. V gave up 3 bases and J gave up 8 bases; unmatched junction bases: 6. The CDR3 loop spans 14 amino acids. The germline CDR1 and CDR2 sequences are MNHEY and SVGAGI. The CDR3 loop reads CASSYDRDYEKLFF. The DNA for the CDR3 is TGTGCCAGCAGTTATGACAGGGATTACGAAAAACTGTTTTTT.

This clone was found a few times. The chain uses TRBV28 and TRBJ1-1; TRBD1 is a possible D gene (5 bases). There are 14 residues in the CDR3. The V gene's germline CDR1 is MDHEN and CDR2 SYDVKM. Trimming took off 5 bases at V and 3 bases at J, with 13 bases between the two ends. The CDR3 is CASSHPRGYTEAFF. The DNA for the CDR3 is TGTGCCAGCAGTCATCCCCGGGGGTACACTGAAGCTTTCTTT.

The V gene is TRBV6-6, the J gene TRBJ1-2; the D is unclear. Trimming pared 4 bases from V and 7 bases from J, leaving 16 bases between. CDR1 and CDR2 (germline): MNHNY, SVGAGI (reference sequence). The CDR3 runs 14 residues. The CDR3 bases are TGTGCCAGCAGTTCCCTACACAGTCGGTCTGGCTACACCTTC. Translating gives CASSSLHSRSGYTF.